Listed below are T cell receptor beta chains from one sample, sequenced in a study of blood T cell repertoires in COVID-19. Sequenced by immunoSEQ multiplex PCR; TCRdb stores in-frame clones only, minus some. The data show some 64,000 clones, 70% to 90% seen once. The specimen sequenced was peripheral blood. These receptors were taken from a man aged 50-60 years with active COVID-19. CDR3s include the opening cysteine and the closing phenylalanine or tryptophan. D genes are given only for firm matches. Rows may omit the clone size; those that give it use once, few, many or a size class.

cdr3_aa cdr3_nt j_call v_call d_call clone_size
CASSVGTGNEKLFF TGTGCCAGCAGCGTAGGGACAGGGAATGAAAAACTGTTTTTT TRBJ1-4 TRBV9 TRBD1 -
CASSYGQGARYEQYF TGTGCCAGCAGTTATGGACAGGGGGCGCGTTACGAGCAGTACTTC TRBJ2-7 TRBV6-5 TRBD1 -
CASSRGGSPLHF TGTGCCAGCAGCAGAGGGGGTTCACCCCTCCACTTT TRBJ1-6 TRBV7-2 - few
CASRLGLGEQFF TGTGCCAGTCGCCTTGGACTGGGTGAGCAGTTCTTC TRBJ2-1 TRBV19 - once
CASSVAGGLPGGELFF TGTGCCAGCAGCGTGGCGGGGGGCTTGCCTGGCGGGGAGCTGTTTTTT TRBJ2-2 TRBV9 TRBD2 -
CASSSSGTTKETQYF TGCGCCAGCAGCTCGTCCGGGACTACTAAAGAGACCCAGTACTTC TRBJ2-5 TRBV5-1 TRBD2 -
CASSSQREGWGPQHF TGTGCCAGCAGCAGTCAAAGGGAGGGGTGGGGGCCCCAGCATTTT TRBJ1-5 TRBV7-9 - -
CASSLFYPGGDGELFF TGTGCCAGCAGCTTGTTCTACCCCGGGGGGGACGGGGAGCTGTTTTTT TRBJ2-2 TRBV5-4 TRBD2 -
CASSLEVQGPYEQYF TGCGCCAGCAGCTTGGAGGTCCAGGGTCCCTACGAGCAGTACTTC TRBJ2-7 TRBV5-1 - -
CASSYSGQETQYF TGTGCCAGCAGCTATAGCGGCCAAGAGACCCAGTACTTC TRBJ2-5 TRBV4-2 - few
CASSQQGSTDTQYF TGTGCCAGCAGCCAACAGGGCAGCACAGATACGCAGTATTTT TRBJ2-3 TRBV11-3 - -
CASSSEGNQPQHF TGTGCCAGCAGCTCTGAGGGCAATCAGCCCCAGCATTTT TRBJ1-5 TRBV7-9 - -
CAWRRRGKIDTEAFF TGTGCCTGGCGGCGCAGGGGGAAAATAGACACTGAAGCTTTCTTT TRBJ1-1 TRBV30 TRBD1 -
CASSPGVPGNTIYF TGTGCCAGCAGCCCGGGGGTCCCTGGAAACACCATATATTTT TRBJ1-3 TRBV6-5 - -
CASSSLGTSGGAREQFF TGCGCCAGCAGCTCGCTCGGGACTAGCGGGGGGGCACGAGAGCAGTTCTTC TRBJ2-1 TRBV5-1 TRBD2 once
CASSPRRGYGYTF TGTGCCAGCTCACCACGCAGGGGATATGGCTACACCTTC TRBJ1-2 TRBV18 - -
CASLGGREQFF TGTGCCAGCTTAGGGGGCCGGGAGCAGTTCTTC TRBJ2-1 TRBV2 TRBD1 -
CASSPPQRVATYEQYF TGTGCCAGCAGCCCCCCTCAGAGGGTCGCGACCTACGAGCAGTACTTC TRBJ2-7 TRBV11-2 - -
CASSLRLSGGAGNEQFF TGTGCCAGCAGCTTACGACTTAGCGGGGGGGCCGGCAATGAGCAGTTCTTC TRBJ2-1 TRBV5-6 TRBD2 -
CASRTEYQETQYF TGTGCCAGCAGGACAGAGTACCAAGAGACCCAGTACTTC TRBJ2-5 TRBV2 - -
CASTPPGSDTQYF TGTGCCAGCACCCCCCCGGGGAGCGATACGCAGTATTTT TRBJ2-3 TRBV6-5 - -
CASSSGVTATQYF TGTGCCAGCTCCAGCGGAGTAACAGCTACGCAGTATTTT TRBJ2-3 TRBV12-3/TRBV12-4 - -
CASNGRDNLRGYTF TGTGCCAGCAACGGCAGGGATAACCTTCGTGGCTACACCTTC TRBJ1-2 TRBV6-5 - -
CAWSRGQENTEAFF TGTGCCTGGAGTCGCGGACAGGAGAACACTGAAGCTTTCTTT TRBJ1-1 TRBV30 TRBD1 once
CASSLDGVSGNTIYF TGCGCCAGCAGCCTGGACGGGGTCTCTGGAAACACCATATATTTT TRBJ1-3 TRBV5-1 - few
CASSFAGEEYNEQFF TGCGCCAGCAGCTTTGCGGGAGAAGAATACAATGAGCAGTTCTTC TRBJ2-1 TRBV5-1 TRBD2 -
CASSRWDRGSYEQYF TGTGCCAGCAGCCGATGGGACAGGGGCTCCTACGAGCAGTACTTC TRBJ2-7 TRBV7-7 TRBD1 -
CASSFPSTDTQYF TGTGCCAGCAGCTTCCCTAGCACAGATACGCAGTATTTT TRBJ2-3 TRBV7-2 - few
CASSHGTLDGYTF TGTGCCAGCAGCCATGGGACATTAGATGGCTACACCTTC TRBJ1-2 TRBV3-1/TRBV3-2 - -
CASSQGAGEHTF TGCGCCAGCAGCCAGGGGGCCGGGGAGCACACCTTC TRBJ1-2 TRBV4-1 - -
CSARARQVVAEAFF TGCAGCGCCCGAGCCCGACAGGTCGTTGCTGAAGCTTTCTTT TRBJ1-1 TRBV29-1 - -
CASSSRTLANTGELFF TGTGCCAGCAGCTCCCGCACCCTAGCGAACACCGGGGAGCTGTTTTTT TRBJ2-2 TRBV11-2 - -